These 16 T cell receptor beta chains were all obtained from the same sample, sequenced in a study of blood T cell repertoires in COVID-19. Libraries were prepared by immunoSEQ multiplex PCR; TCRdb keeps only in-frame clonotypes and omits some of them. The sample consists of over 350,000 clones, 87% of them appearing once. Material for sequencing was PBMCs or T cells enriched from blood (not recorded which). The receptors derive from a woman younger than 35 with acute COVID-19.

This clone has a handful of counts. The chain uses TRBV7-2 and TRBJ1-2; 7 bases fit TRBD1. The ends lost 5 bases at V and 5 bases at J; junction bases unmatched: 11. Germline CDR1 is SGHTA and CDR2 is FQGNSA. The CDR3 length is 15 residues. As DNA, the CDR3 is TGTGCCAGCAGCACCGGGACAGAAGTTCGGTATGGCTACACCTTC. As protein: CASSTGTEVRYGYTF. Using reference TRBV7-2 and TRBJ1-2 for the parts outside the CDR3, the full variable domain is GAGVSQSPSNKVTEKGKDVELRCDPISGHTALYWYRQSLGQGLEFLIYFQGNSAPDKSGLPSDRFSAERTGGSVSTLTIQRTQQEDSAVYLCASSTGTEVRYGYTFGSGTRLTVV.

This clone was seen only a few times. This chain links TRBV29-1 with TRBJ1-1; the match to TRBD1 covers 7 bases. With V trimmed by 7 bases and J by 0 bases, 5 bases remained unmatched. The CDR3 runs to 13 residues. Looked up from germline, CDR1 is SQVTM and CDR2 is ANQGSEA. CDR3 sequence reads: CSAQGELNTEAFF. CDR3 nucleotide sequence: TGCAGCGCCCAGGGGGAATTGAACACTGAAGCTTTCTTT.

V and J are TRBV10-3 and TRBJ2-1; possible D gene TRBD2, 5 bases. Between the trimmed V and J ends, which lost 0 bases and 10 bases, there was a span of 10 bases. Germline CDR1 and CDR2: ENHRY and SYGVKD. CDR3 length: 13 residues. CDR3 nucleotide sequence: TGTGCCATCAGTGAGTCGGGCGGGTACGAGCAGTTCTTC. Translated, it gives CAISESGGYEQFF.

This chain joins TRBV28 and TRBJ1-5, with D possibly being TRBD1 (5 bases). The V and J ends lost 0 bases and 4 bases respectively, with 10 bases between them. Germline CDR1 reads MDHEN; CDR2 reads SYDVKM. The CDR3 runs 15 residues. Written as DNA, the CDR3 is TGTGCCAGCAGTTTATGGCAGGGAGGTAATCAGCCCCAGCATTTT. It codes for CASSLWQGGNQPQHF.

The chain links TRBV28 to TRBJ2-1, with D unresolved. In germline, CDR1 is MDHEN, CDR2 SYDVKM. V was pared by 2 bases and J by 0 bases, with 8 bases between. CDR3 length equals 15 residues. CDR3 sequence reads: CASSLARSSYNEQFF. CDR3 bases: TGTGCCAGCAGTTTAGCTAGGAGCTCCTACAATGAGCAGTTCTTC.

This sequence joins TRBV10-3 and TRBJ1-6; 10 bases map to TRBD1. CDR1 ENHRY and CDR2 SYGVKD come from the germline V gene. The CDR3 length is 21 residues. The trim removed 0 bases at V and 7 bases at J, leaving 18 bases unmatched. The CDR3 bases are TGTGCCATCAGTGAGTCGAGTCTTAGGGGACAGGGGTTGTTAGGCAATTCACCCCTCCACTTT. Translating gives CAISESSLRGQGLLGNSPLHF.

The chain uses TRBV24-1 and TRBJ2-1, with D unclear. The germline V gene has CDR1 KGHDR and CDR2 SFDVKD. The CDR3 runs to 14 residues. Between the trimmed V and J ends, which lost 1 base and 4 bases, there was a span of 7 bases. CDR3 residues: CATSDFSEYNEQFF. The CDR3 DNA reads as TGTGCCACCAGTGATTTCTCCGAGTACAATGAGCAGTTCTTC.

This chain uses TRBV18 with TRBJ2-7; a weak D match, TRBD1 (6 bases). In germline, CDR1 is KGHSH, CDR2 LQKENI. The CDR3 consists of 14 residues. Between the trimmed V and J ends, which lost 0 bases and 6 bases, there was a span of 12 bases. The CDR3 protein is CASSPPSGATEQYF. The DNA for the CDR3 is TGTGCCAGCTCACCACCGTCAGGGGCCACCGAGCAGTACTTC.

The J gene is TRBJ1-4, the V gene TRBV5-5; D not resolved. V was shortened by 1 base and J by 7 bases, with 11 bases between the two germline ends. Germline CDR1 SGHKS, CDR2 YYEKEE (reference sequence). The CDR3 totals 14 residues. The CDR3 DNA reads TGTGCCAGCAGCTTGACAGTGGAGGGTGAAAAACTGTTTTTT. This gives the protein CASSLTVEGEKLFF.

The rearrangement uses TRBV6-5 and TRBJ1-2, with 7 bases fitting TRBD1. The CDR3 is 14 residues long. The germline V gene has CDR1 MNHEY and CDR2 SVGAGI. V lost 6 bases and J lost 2; bases outside the gene matches: 6. The CDR3 nucleotides read TGTGCCAGCAGCCTCGGGACAGACAACTATGGCTACACCTTC. Protein sequence: CASSLGTDNYGYTF.

In this sample, this clone turned up many times. This chain uses TRBV3-1 (or the pseudogene TRBV3-2) with TRBJ1-1; TRBD1 matches at 7 bases. CDR1 is LGHDT, CDR2 YNNKEL, per germline (reference sequence). The CDR3 runs 13 residues. V trimming: 6 bases; J trimming: 10 bases; junction bases outside the gene matches: 11. CDR3 sequence: CASSGQDGVGAFF. The CDR3 nucleotides read TGTGCCAGCAGTGGACAGGATGGGGTTGGAGCTTTCTTT.

The gene calls are TRBV19 and TRBJ2-7, with TRBD1 identical over 7 bases. The CDR3 contains 15 residues. Germline V lookup: CDR1 LNHDA, CDR2 SQIVND (reference sequence). V lost 6 bases to trimming and J lost 3 bases; unmatched junction nucleotides: 11. DNA for the CDR3: TGTGCCAGTAGACCGACAGGGAAGTGGAACTACGAGCAGTACTTC. As protein: CASRPTGKWNYEQYF.

The chain has TRBV4-3 and TRBJ2-7; TRBD1 matches at 9 bases. Looked up from germline, CDR1 is LGHNA and CDR2 is YSLEER. CDR3 length: 18 amino acids. The junction had 11 bases not matched to a gene; V was cut back by 2 bases and J by 0 bases. The CDR3 sequence: CASSQQLPTGGSSYEQYF. CDR3 in DNA: TGCGCCAGCAGCCAACAACTCCCGACAGGGGGGAGCTCCTACGAGCAGTACTTC.

J is TRBJ2-2 and V is TRBV4-3, with a possible D match to TRBD2 (5 bases). This CDR3 spans 15 amino acids. Trimming left V 0 bases short and J 5 bases short, with 10 bases between. Germline-derived CDR1 and CDR2 are LGHNA and YSLEER. The CDR3 region is CASSQEGSYTGELFF. CDR3 in DNA: TGCGCCAGCAGCCAAGAGGGGAGCTATACCGGGGAGCTGTTTTTT.

The chain uses TRBV4-1 and TRBJ2-1, with 7 positions matching TRBD1. The V gene's germline CDR1 is MGHRA and CDR2 YSYEKL. Germline trimming cut 4 bases from V and 8 bases from J; bases unmatched to any gene: 8. The CDR3 totals 14 residues. The CDR3 reads CASSPVGQRDEQFF. In DNA, the CDR3 is TGCGCCAGCAGCCCAGTGGGACAGAGGGATGAGCAGTTCTTC.

The genes are TRBV9 and TRBJ2-3; TRBD2 matches 11 bases. Trimming removed 4 bases from V and 2 bases from J; junction bases left unmatched: 6. Germline V gene lookup returns CDR1 SGDLS and CDR2 YYNGEE. The CDR3 runs to 16 residues. Here the CDR3 reads CASSPGTSGNTDTQYF. CDR3 sequence (DNA): TGTGCCAGCAGCCCCGGGACTAGCGGAAACACAGATACGCAGTATTTT. Full variable domain (missing parts from reference TRBV9 and TRBJ2-3): DSGVTQTPKHLITATGQRVTLRCSPRSGDLSVYWYQQSLDQGLQFLIQYYNGEERAKGNILERFSAQQFPDLHSELNLSSLELGDSALYFCASSPGTSGNTDTQYFGPGTRLTVL.